The entry below describes one T cell receptor beta chain. Its antigen remains unidentified. The data stem from a study of CD8 T cells in ankylosing spondylitis. The CDR3 consists of 16 residues. With V trimmed by 1 base and J by 4 bases, 8 bases remained unmatched. The germline gives CDR1 SGHTA, CDR2 FQGNSA. Whole-study results and caveats: Ankylosing spondylitis blood appeared to be characterized by a TCR beta motif of eight or nine highly homologous variants. Clones linked to disease were reported to show significant enrichment in matched ankylosing spondylitis synovial fluid.

It was by quantitative 5'-RACE with molecular barcodes that TCR beta libraries were made. TCRdb reanalysed the 5' RACE reads using MiXCR and keeps one entry per CDR3 protein. Found here are 750,000 to 850,000 distinct CDR3 sequences, about 10% of them singletons; the top ten hold less than 0.65%. Sequences were obtained from blood, either unsorted or a sorted T cell fraction (not recorded which). This chain connects TRBV7-2 to TRBJ2-7, with 9 bases identical to TRBD1. This receptor was obtained from a male donor with ankylosing spondylitis. This chain's CDR3 is CASSLGDRDAAYEQYF. CDR3 coding DNA: TGTGCCAGCAGCTTAGGGGACAGGGACGCGGCTTACGAGCAGTACTTC.